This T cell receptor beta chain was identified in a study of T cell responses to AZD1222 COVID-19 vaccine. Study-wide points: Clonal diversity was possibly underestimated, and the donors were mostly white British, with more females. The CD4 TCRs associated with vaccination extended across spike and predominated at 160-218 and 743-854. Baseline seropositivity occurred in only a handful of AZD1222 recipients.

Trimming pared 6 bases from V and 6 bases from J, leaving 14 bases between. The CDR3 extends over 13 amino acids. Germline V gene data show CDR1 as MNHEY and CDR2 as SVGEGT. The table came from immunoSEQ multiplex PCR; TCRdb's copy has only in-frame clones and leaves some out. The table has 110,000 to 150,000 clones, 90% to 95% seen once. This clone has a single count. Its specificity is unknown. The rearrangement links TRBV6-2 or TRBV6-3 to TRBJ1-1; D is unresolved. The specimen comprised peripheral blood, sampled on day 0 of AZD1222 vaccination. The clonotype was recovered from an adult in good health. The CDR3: CASSPTADPEAFF. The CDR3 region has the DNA TGTGCCAGCAGCCCTACTGCGGACCCTGAAGCTTTCTTT.